Presented here are 4 T cell receptor beta chains from one specimen sequenced in a study of pediatric ulcerative colitis. Sequenced by immunoSEQ multiplex PCR; TCRdb stores in-frame clones only, minus some. The data hold 15,000 to 20,000 clones, with roughly 74% observed a single time. The rectum was sampled with one to two pinch biopsies at colonoscopy. The sequenced sample consisted of gut tissue. The receptors stem from a girl between 5 and 17 years old with moderate ulcerative colitis.

The CDR3: CASSLLAGGRDEQFF. The DNA for the CDR3 is TGTGCCAGCAGCTTACTAGCGGGGGGGCGAGATGAGCAGTTCTTC. The gene calls are TRBV7-3 and TRBJ2-1, with 12 bases matching TRBD2. Germline V lookup: CDR1 SGHTA, CDR2 FQGTGA. CDR3 size: 15 residues. J was trimmed by 8 bases and V by 2 bases; bases with no gene match: 4. The full variable domain, its missing parts supplied by reference TRBV7-3 and TRBJ2-1, is GAGVSQTPSNKVTEKGKYVELRCDPISGHTALYWYRQSLGQGPEFLIYFQGTGAADDSGLPNDRFFAVRPEGSVSTLKIQRTERGDSAVYLCASSLLAGGRDEQFFGPGTRLTVL.

In its sample, this clone was seen a few times. V is TRBV19 and J is TRBJ2-5; TRBD2 agrees at 8 bases. The CDR3 runs 15 residues. Looked up from germline, CDR1 is LNHDA and CDR2 is SQIVND (reference sequence). Trimming removed 3 bases from V and 4 bases from J; junction bases left unmatched: 7. The DNA of the CDR3 is TGTGCCAGTAGTATCGCGGGAGGAGACGGAGAGACCCAGTACTTC. Translation: CASSIAGGDGETQYF.

This rearrangement joins TRBV5-6 to TRBJ1-1, with no clear D. Germline CDR1 SGHDT, CDR2 YYEEEE. V was trimmed by 3 bases and J by 4 bases, leaving 4 bases between them. The CDR3 covers 11 residues. The CDR3 loop reads CASSSFTEAFF. The CDR3 nucleotides are TGTGCCAGCAGCTCCTTCACTGAAGCTTTCTTT.

The CDR3 loop is CASSDRGLGNTIYF. CDR3 DNA: TGTGCCAGCAGTGACAGGGGGCTGGGAAACACCATATATTTT. V and J are TRBV6-1 and TRBJ1-3, with 8 bases lining up with TRBD1. The CDR3 is made up of 14 amino acids. With 3 bases clipped from V and 4 bases from J, the junction kept 2 bases outside the gene matches. Germline CDR1 MNHNS, CDR2 SASEGT.